One and the same sample provided the 9 T cell receptor beta chains below, sequenced in a study of T cells in Graves' hyperthyroidism and ophthalmopathy. TCR beta CDR3 sequences were amplified from RNA transcripts. In the first-round RT-PCR of the TCR CDR3, the HTBI primer set was used. TCRdb re-called the multiplex PCR reads with MiXCR, one entry per CDR3 protein. The table has about 560,000 distinct CDR3 sequences, roughly a sixth seen once. Sequencing was performed on blood. These receptors came from a woman aged 18-30 years with Graves' hyperthyroidism.

At least ten counts were recorded for this clonotype. The chain combines TRBV20-1 with TRBJ2-5; the D call may be TRBD1 or TRBD2 (5 bases each). The CDR3 spans 13 residues. The V gene's germline CDR1 is DFQATT and CDR2 SNEGSKA (reference sequence). Trimming shortened V by 6 bases and J by 5 bases, and 16 bases separated the two germline ends. CDR3 protein: CSAGDPAQETQYF. In nucleotides, the CDR3 is TGCAGTGCAGGGGACCCTGCCCAGGAGACCCAGTACTTC.

This clonotype was seen a few times. The J gene is TRBJ2-7, the V gene TRBV29-1; D is possibly TRBD1 or TRBD2 (5 bases each). V lost 0 bases and J lost 1, with 10 bases in between. Germline V CDR1 and CDR2: SQVTM, ANQGSEA. The CDR3 totals 14 residues. This chain's CDR3 is CSVEDGDGSYEQYF. In nucleotides, the CDR3 is TGCAGCGTTGAAGATGGGGACGGATCCTACGAGCAGTACTTC.

This clonotype was observed at least ten times. The V and J genes are TRBV2 and TRBJ1-5; 7 nucleotides match TRBD1. The CDR3 is made up of 13 amino acids. Trimming took 4 bases from V and 5 from J; bases not matched to a gene: 2. The germline CDR1 and CDR2 sequences are SNHLY and FYNNEI. The DNA for the CDR3 is TGTGCCAGCAGTGGACAGGGAGATCAGCCCCAGCATTTT. Encoded protein: CASSGQGDQPQHF.

The chain links TRBV11-2 to TRBJ2-7, with no clear D. The CDR3 length is 14 residues. V was cut by 1 base and J by 3 bases, with 10 bases left in between. Germline assignment: CDR1 SGHAT and CDR2 FQNNGV. The CDR3 DNA sequence: TGTGCCAGCAGCTTAGCCAAGGGCCTCTACGAGCAGTACTTC. This codes for CASSLAKGLYEQYF.

This clonotype was counted many times. This sequence joins TRBV20-1 and TRBJ2-5; D may correspond to TRBD1 or TRBD2 (6 bases each). V was trimmed by 0 bases and J by 5 bases, leaving 16 bases between them. The CDR3 is 15 residues long. The germline V gene encodes CDR1 DFQATT and CDR2 SNEGSKA (reference sequence). For the CDR3, the DNA is TGCAGTGCTAGAGATTTGGGGGGCGCGGGGGAGACCCAGTACTTC. This gives the protein CSARDLGGAGETQYF.

This clonotype showed up just once. This may be a read error: a much more frequent sequence differs by one nucleotide. This chain joins TRBV13 and TRBJ2-1, with D perhaps TRBD1 (6 bases). The CDR3 is 16 residues long. Germline V lookup: CDR1 PRHDT, CDR2 FYEKMQ (reference sequence). The CDR3: CASSLDWGLSYNDQFF. The CDR3 DNA reads TGTGCCAGCAGCTTAGATTGGGGGCTCTCCTACAATGATCAGTTCTTC.

The sample holds a few counts of this clonotype. This chain joins TRBV24-1 and TRBJ2-1; D may be TRBD1 (6 bases). CDR1 is KGHDR, CDR2 SFDVKD, per germline. The V gene lost 6 bases and the J gene lost 8 bases, with 10 bases spanning the gap. The CDR3 has 12 amino acids. As DNA, the CDR3 is TGTGCCACCAGTCCGACAGGCTATGAGCAGTTCTTC. Translation gives CATSPTGYEQFF.

The V call is TRBV6-6, the J call TRBJ2-7; a possible D gene is TRBD2 (6 bases). Germline assignment: CDR1 MNHNY and CDR2 SVGAGI (reference sequence). This CDR3 is built from 15 residues. Trimming took 0 bases from V and 2 from J, leaving 11 bases between them. This CDR3 reads CASSYSRETTYEQYF. CDR3 DNA sequence: TGTGCCAGCAGTTACTCTCGGGAGACCACCTACGAGCAGTACTTC.

For this clonotype: A clone one base away is much larger, so this may be a read error. The V and J genes are TRBV6-1 and TRBJ1-5, with no clear D. Germline V gives CDR1 MNHNS, CDR2 SASEGT. The CDR3 is made up of 16 amino acids. The CDR3 here is CASSEEEGEGNQSQHF. The CDR3 region has the DNA TGTGCCAGCAGTGAAGAGGAGGGAGAAGGCAATCAGTCCCAGCATTTT.